Included here is one TCR beta chain sequence, with context. The CDR3 spans 13 residues. Trimming took 0 bases from V and 11 from J, leaving 13 bases between them. In germline, CDR1 is MNHEY, CDR2 SMNVEV (reference sequence). This entry is derived from a study of blood T cell repertoires in COVID-19. About the study: Sites across the United States, Italy and Spain contributed samples from acute and convalescent COVID-19. PBMCs, B-cell-depleted T cells, or T cells provided the cDNA or gDNA that made up the material.

In the original analysis: Reference gene primer amplification in the assay estimated nucleated cell counts. The table came from immunoSEQ multiplex PCR; TCRdb's copy has only in-frame clones and leaves some out. V, J and clone size are taken as reported in that table, and D and trimming were inferred from the DNA itself. The sample holds some 300,000 clones, just under 90% seen once. While infection was still active, Seattle patients were enrolled and then followed longitudinally. The chain recombines TRBV27 with TRBJ1-2; possible D gene TRBD1, 6 bases. The receptor's source is a woman in her fifties or sixties with COVID-19, enrolled during active disease. The sequenced sample was peripheral blood. The CDR3 DNA sequence: TGTGCCAGCAGTTTATCGGGGGGGCTTTCGTACACCTTC. Its protein product is CASSLSGGLSYTF.